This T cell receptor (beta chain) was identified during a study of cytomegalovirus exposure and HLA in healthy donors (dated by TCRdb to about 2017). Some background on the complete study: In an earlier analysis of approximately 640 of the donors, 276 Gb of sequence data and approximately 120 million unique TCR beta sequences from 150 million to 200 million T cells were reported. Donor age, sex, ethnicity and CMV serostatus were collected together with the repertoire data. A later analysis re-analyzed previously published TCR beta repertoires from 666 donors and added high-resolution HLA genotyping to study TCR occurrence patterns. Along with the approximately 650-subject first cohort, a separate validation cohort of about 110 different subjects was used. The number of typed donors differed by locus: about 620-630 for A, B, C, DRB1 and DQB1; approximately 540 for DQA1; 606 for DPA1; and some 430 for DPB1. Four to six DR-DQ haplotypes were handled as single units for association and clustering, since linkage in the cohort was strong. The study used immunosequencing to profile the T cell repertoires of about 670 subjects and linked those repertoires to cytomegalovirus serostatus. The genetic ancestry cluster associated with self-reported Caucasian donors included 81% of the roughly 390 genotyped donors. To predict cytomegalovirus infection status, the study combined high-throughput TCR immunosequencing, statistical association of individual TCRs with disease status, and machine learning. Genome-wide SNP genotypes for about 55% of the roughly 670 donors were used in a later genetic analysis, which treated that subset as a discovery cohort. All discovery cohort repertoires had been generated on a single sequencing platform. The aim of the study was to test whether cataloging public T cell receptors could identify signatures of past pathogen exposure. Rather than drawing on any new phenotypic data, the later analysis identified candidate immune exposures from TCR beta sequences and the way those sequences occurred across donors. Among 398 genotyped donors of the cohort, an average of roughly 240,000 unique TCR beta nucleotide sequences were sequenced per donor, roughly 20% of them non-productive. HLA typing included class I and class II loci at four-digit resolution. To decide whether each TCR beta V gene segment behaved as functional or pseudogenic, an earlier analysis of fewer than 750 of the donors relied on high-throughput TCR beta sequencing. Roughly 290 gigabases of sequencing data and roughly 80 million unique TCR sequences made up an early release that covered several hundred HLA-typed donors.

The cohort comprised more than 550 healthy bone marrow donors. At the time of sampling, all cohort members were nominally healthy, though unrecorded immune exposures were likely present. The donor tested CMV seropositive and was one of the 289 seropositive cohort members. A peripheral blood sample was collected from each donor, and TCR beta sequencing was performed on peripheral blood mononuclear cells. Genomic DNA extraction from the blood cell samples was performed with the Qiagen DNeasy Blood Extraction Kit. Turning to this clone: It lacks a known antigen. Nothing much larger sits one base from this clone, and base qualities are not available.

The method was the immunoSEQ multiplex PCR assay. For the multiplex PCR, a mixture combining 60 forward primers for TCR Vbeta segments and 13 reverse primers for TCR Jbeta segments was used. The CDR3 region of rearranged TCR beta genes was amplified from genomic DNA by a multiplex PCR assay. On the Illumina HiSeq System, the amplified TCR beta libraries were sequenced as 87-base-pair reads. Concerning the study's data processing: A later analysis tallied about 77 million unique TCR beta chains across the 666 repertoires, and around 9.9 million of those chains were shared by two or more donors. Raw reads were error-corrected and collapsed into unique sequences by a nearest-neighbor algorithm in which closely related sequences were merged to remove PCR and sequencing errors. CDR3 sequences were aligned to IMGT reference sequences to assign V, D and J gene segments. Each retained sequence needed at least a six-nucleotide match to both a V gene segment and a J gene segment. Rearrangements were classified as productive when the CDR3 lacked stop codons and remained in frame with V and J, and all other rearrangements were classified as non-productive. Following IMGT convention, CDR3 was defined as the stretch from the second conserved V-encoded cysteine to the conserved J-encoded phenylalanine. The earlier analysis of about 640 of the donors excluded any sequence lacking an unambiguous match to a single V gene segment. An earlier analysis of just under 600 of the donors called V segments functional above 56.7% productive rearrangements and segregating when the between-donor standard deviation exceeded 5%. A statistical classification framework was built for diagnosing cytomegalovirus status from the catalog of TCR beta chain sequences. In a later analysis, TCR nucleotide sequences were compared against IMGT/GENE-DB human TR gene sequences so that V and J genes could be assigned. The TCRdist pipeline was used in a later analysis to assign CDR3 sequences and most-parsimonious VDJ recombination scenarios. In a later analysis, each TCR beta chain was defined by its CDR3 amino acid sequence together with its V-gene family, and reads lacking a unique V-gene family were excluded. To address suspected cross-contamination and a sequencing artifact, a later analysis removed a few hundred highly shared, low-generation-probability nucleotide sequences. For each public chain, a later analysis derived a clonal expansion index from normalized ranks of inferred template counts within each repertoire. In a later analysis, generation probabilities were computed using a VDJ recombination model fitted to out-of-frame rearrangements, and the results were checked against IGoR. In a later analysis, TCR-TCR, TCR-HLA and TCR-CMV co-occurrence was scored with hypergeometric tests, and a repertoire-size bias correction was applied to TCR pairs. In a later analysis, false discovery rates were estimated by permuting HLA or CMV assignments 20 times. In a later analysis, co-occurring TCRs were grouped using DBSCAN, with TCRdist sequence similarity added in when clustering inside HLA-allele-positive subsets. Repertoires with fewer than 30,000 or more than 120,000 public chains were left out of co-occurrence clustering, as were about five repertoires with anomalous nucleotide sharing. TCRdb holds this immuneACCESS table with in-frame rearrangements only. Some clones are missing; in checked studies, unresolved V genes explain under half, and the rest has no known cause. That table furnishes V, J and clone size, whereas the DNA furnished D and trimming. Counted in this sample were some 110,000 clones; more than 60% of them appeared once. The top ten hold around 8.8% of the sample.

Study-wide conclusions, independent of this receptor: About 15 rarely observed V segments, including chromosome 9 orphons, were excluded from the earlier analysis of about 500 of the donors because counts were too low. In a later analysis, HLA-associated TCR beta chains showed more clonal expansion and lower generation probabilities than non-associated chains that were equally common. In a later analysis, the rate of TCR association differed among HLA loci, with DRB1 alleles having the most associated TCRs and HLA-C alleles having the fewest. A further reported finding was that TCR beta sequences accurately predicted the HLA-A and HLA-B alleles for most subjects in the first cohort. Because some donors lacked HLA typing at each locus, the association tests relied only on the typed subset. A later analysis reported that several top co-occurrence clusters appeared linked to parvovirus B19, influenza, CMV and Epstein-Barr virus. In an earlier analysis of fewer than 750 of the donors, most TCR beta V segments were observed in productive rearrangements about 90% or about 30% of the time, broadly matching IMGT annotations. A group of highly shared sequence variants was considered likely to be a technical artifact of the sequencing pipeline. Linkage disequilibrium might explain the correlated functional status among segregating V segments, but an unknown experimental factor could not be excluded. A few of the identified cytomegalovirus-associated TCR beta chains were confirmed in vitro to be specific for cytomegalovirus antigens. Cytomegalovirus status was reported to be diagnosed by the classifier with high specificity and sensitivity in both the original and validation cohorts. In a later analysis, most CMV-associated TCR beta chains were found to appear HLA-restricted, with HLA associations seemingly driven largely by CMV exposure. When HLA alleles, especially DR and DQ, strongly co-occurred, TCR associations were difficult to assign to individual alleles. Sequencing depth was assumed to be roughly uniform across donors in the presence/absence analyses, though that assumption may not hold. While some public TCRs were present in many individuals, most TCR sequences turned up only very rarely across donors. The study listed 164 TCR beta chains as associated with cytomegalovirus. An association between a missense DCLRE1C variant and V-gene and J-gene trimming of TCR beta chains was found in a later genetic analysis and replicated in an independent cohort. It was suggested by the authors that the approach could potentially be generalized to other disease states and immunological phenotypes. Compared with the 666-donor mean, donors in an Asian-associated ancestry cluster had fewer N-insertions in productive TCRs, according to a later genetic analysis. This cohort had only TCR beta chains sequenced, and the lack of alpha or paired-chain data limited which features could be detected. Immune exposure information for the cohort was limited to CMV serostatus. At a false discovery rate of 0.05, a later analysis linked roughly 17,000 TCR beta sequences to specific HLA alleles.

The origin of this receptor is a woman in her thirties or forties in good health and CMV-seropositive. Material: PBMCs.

The DNA is as follows: TGTGCCAGCCAACCGGGACAGGATTACAATGAGCAGTTCTTC. It codes for CASQPGQDYNEQFF. Recombination joined TRBV2 with TRBJ2-1, with 8 junctional bases fitting TRBD1. Trimming removed 8 bases from V and 4 bases from J; the gene matches leave 7 bases unexplained. The CDR3, from cysteine to phenylalanine, totals 14 residues. Only the CDR3 part of the read is kept: 42 bases, read in frame from the first base. Looking up the germline V gene yields CDR1 SNHLY and CDR2 FYNNEI.